The 27 T cell receptor beta chains below come from one sample, sequenced in a study of shared clonotypes between healthy human individuals. Clones were sequenced by immunoSEQ multiplex PCR, and TCRdb holds only the in-frame ones, with some missing. The sample carries about 79,000 clones, under 65% recorded once. The sequenced sample consisted of memory CD8+ T cells sorted from blood. Subset specified: CD45RO+ cells pooled with CCR7-negative TemRA cells. The receptors originated from a man between 25 and 39 years old in good health.

This rearrangement joins TRBV19 to TRBJ2-2; D is uncertain. The CDR3 extends over 15 amino acids. V was clipped by 7 bases and J by 4 bases, with 16 bases between them. Germline CDR1 reads LNHDA; CDR2 reads SQIVND (reference sequence). CDR3 in amino acids: CASKVGREITGELFF. In nucleotides, the CDR3 is TGTGCCAGTAAGGTGGGCAGAGAGATCACCGGGGAGCTGTTTTTT.

The rearrangement joins TRBV7-9 to TRBJ1-4; 10 nucleotides match TRBD1. The trim removed 5 bases at V and 0 bases at J, leaving 12 bases unmatched. The CDR3 extends over 19 amino acids. CDR1 SEHNR and CDR2 FQNEAQ come from the germline V gene (reference sequence). This CDR3 reads CASSMSPGTGDATNEKLFF. CDR3 nucleotides: TGTGCCAGCAGCATGAGCCCGGGGACAGGGGATGCAACTAATGAAAAACTGTTTTTT.

The chain joins TRBV15 to TRBJ2-7, with 9 bases lining up with TRBD2. Trimming cost V 3 bases and J 5 bases; bases outside gene matches: 5. This CDR3 is 14 amino acids long. Germline values: CDR1 LNHNV, CDR2 YYDKDF (reference sequence). The CDR3 coding sequence is TGTGCCACCAGCAGTGCGGGAGGGCCGCACGAGCAGTACTTC. Translating gives CATSSAGGPHEQYF. The entire variable domain, with the rest obtained from reference TRBV15 and TRBJ2-7, is as follows: DAMVIQNPRYQVTQFGKPVTLSCSQTLNHNVMYWYQQKSSQAPKLLFHYYDKDFNNEADTPDNFQSRRPNTSFCFLDIRSPGLGDTAMYLCATSSAGGPHEQYFGPGTRLTVT.

Many counts were recorded for this clone. The CDR3 nucleotides read TGTGCCAGTTGGGGGCCGGGACTAGGGGTGGGGAATGAGCAGTTCTTC. This encodes CASWGPGLGVGNEQFF. The V and J genes are TRBV27 and TRBJ2-1; 8 nucleotides align to TRBD2. The V segment lost 9 bases and the J segment 7 bases; nucleotides outside the gene matches: 17. This CDR3 is built from 16 residues. Germline assignment: CDR1 MNHEY and CDR2 SMNVEV (reference sequence).

The chain carries TRBV13 and TRBJ2-7; TRBD2 aligns across 13 bases. V was pared by 1 base and J by 2 bases, with 2 bases of the junction left unmatched. Germline CDR1 and CDR2: PRHDT and FYEKMQ (reference sequence). The CDR3 is made up of 16 amino acids. CDR3 nucleotide sequence: TGTGCCAGCAGCTTAGAAACTAGCGGGAGGGCCTACGAGCAGTACTTC. It specifies CASSLETSGRAYEQYF. The full variable domain, with the rest looked up from reference TRBV13 and TRBJ2-7, is AAGVIQSPRHLIKEKRETATLKCYPIPRHDTVYWYQQGPGQDPQFLISFYEKMQSDKGSIPDRFSAQQFSDYHSELNMSSLELGDSALYFCASSLETSGRAYEQYFGPGTRLTVT.

V is TRBV11-2 and J is TRBJ2-7; D remains ambiguous. The CDR3 consists of 11 residues. CDR1 and CDR2 from the germline V gene are SGHAT and FQNNGV. Trimming stripped 5 bases from V and 3 bases from J, with 5 bases between. The CDR3 coding sequence is TGTGCCAGCAGCCCTAACTACGAGCAGTACTTC. Its translation is CASSPNYEQYF.

The chain carries TRBV7-9 and TRBJ1-2; D call uncertain. CDR3 length equals 14 residues. Germline V CDR1 and CDR2: SEHNR, FQNEAQ (reference sequence). The ends were cut back, 5 bases at V and 4 bases at J, with 14 bases in the middle. CDR3 sequence (DNA): TGTGCCAGCAGCCCCAGGACCCTTGCCTATGGCTACACCTTC. It specifies CASSPRTLAYGYTF.

The rearrangement uses TRBV25-1 and TRBJ2-5; D may match TRBD1 or TRBD2 (5 bases each). The V gene's germline CDR1 is MGHDK and CDR2 SYGVNS. V lost 1 base and J lost 5, with 14 bases in between. The CDR3 sequence is 15 residues long. CDR3: CASSEFRDPWETQYF. In DNA form, the CDR3 reads TGTGCCAGCAGTGAATTTCGGGACCCCTGGGAGACCCAGTACTTC.

This clone was detected ten times or more. Other nucleotide sequences from this sample produce the same CDR3. V gene TRBV9 combines with J gene TRBJ2-7, with D unclear. The germline CDR1 and CDR2 sequences are SGDLS and YYNGEE. The V gene lost 6 bases and the J gene lost 0 bases, with 10 bases spanning the gap. The CDR3 spans 13 residues. The CDR3 protein is CASNSGSSYEQYF. In DNA, the CDR3 is TGTGCCAGCAACTCCGGCAGCTCCTACGAGCAGTACTTC.

The chain carries TRBV10-3 and TRBJ2-2, with TRBD1 matching 9 bases. Germline V gives CDR1 ENHRY, CDR2 SYGVKD. This CDR3 is 16 amino acids long. With V trimmed by 6 bases and J by 1 base, 6 bases remained unmatched. The CDR3 sequence: CAIRPSGQGNTGELFF. The DNA for the CDR3 is TGTGCCATCAGGCCTTCGGGACAGGGGAACACCGGGGAGCTGTTTTTT.

The chain combines TRBV5-1 with TRBJ1-4; D gene unclear. With 0 bases removed from V and 5 bases from J, the gap between germline ends came to 8 bases. Germline CDR1 is SGHRS and CDR2 is YFSETQ. The CDR3 extends over 14 amino acids. The CDR3 region has the DNA TGCGCCAGCAGCTTGGAGATCCCCAATGAAAAACTGTTTTTT. This sequence encodes CASSLEIPNEKLFF.

The rearrangement links TRBV10-2 to TRBJ2-1; 11 bases align to TRBD2. The CDR3 sequence is 15 residues long. Germline V gene lookup returns CDR1 WSHSY and CDR2 SAAADI. V dropped 6 bases and J dropped 7; count of bases not matched to a gene: 8. CDR3 amino acids: CASSVAGGPRNEQFF. The CDR3 DNA reads TGCGCCAGCAGCGTAGCGGGAGGGCCGCGGAATGAGCAGTTCTTC.

This clone was seen a few times. This same CDR3 is encoded by further DNA sequences in the sample. This rearrangement joins TRBV25-1 to TRBJ2-1, with TRBD2 identical over 9 bases. V dropped 1 base and J dropped 3; count of bases not matched to a gene: 4. Germline CDR1 is MGHDK and CDR2 is SYGVNS. This CDR3 is built from 16 residues. The CDR3 here is CASSELTSGLYNEQFF. Here the CDR3 DNA reads TGTGCCAGCAGTGAATTGACTAGCGGACTCTACAATGAGCAGTTCTTC.

This clone was counted between two and nine times. The rearrangement uses TRBV12-2 and TRBJ1-4; TRBD1 reflects the table's D call only, with no check against the DNA. TRBV12-2 is a pseudogene. This CDR3 is built from 15 residues. CDR3 sequence reads: CASRSGQGAREKLFF. Here the CDR3 DNA reads TGTGCAAGTCGCTCGGGACAGGGGGCGCGGGAAAAACTGTTTTTT.

In this sample, this clone turned up a few times. The chain is built from TRBV19 and TRBJ1-4; D is undetermined. Germline CDR1 and CDR2: LNHDA and SQIVND (reference sequence). Deletions cut 1 base from V and 6 bases from J, with 6 bases between. The CDR3 extends over 13 amino acids. This CDR3 reads CASSIGLHEKLFF. The CDR3 coding sequence is TGTGCCAGTAGTATAGGGCTGCATGAAAAACTGTTTTTT.

This rearrangement joins TRBV7-8 to TRBJ1-2; 9 positions agree with TRBD1. This CDR3 spans 15 amino acids. Looked up from germline, CDR1 is SGHVS and CDR2 is FQNEAQ. V lost 3 bases, J lost 3 bases, and 5 bases stayed unmatched. The chain's CDR3 is CASSFGTGTDYGYTF. The CDR3 nucleotides read TGTGCCAGCAGCTTTGGGACAGGGACTGACTATGGCTACACCTTC.

This clone was counted between two and nine times. CDR3 residues: CAWSYLGVSEQFF. In nucleotides, the CDR3 is TGTGCCTGGAGCTATCTGGGCGTGAGTGAGCAGTTCTTC. The chain combines TRBV30 with TRBJ2-1, with D hard to call. CDR3 length equals 13 residues. Germline CDR1 GTSNPN, CDR2 SVGIG (reference sequence). V dropped 3 bases and J dropped 9 bases, with 15 bases sitting between them. Full variable domain (missing parts from reference TRBV30 and TRBJ2-1): SQTIHQWPATLVQPVGSPLSLECTVEGTSNPNLYWYRQAAGRGLQLLFYSVGIGQISSEVPQNLSASRPQDRQFILSSKKLLLSDSGFYLCAWSYLGVSEQFFGPGTRLTVL.

The chain links TRBV29-1 to TRBJ2-7; D perhaps matches TRBD2 (5 bases). Germline V CDR1 and CDR2: SQVTM, ANQGSEA. There are 16 residues in the CDR3. V was trimmed by 1 base and J by 2 bases, leaving 18 bases between them. The CDR3 nucleotides read TGCAGCGTTGAAGGTCTTGGGGTAGCGAGACCCTACGAGCAGTACTTC. Its translation: CSVEGLGVARPYEQYF.

The rearrangement uses TRBV2 and TRBJ2-7, with 9 bases identical to TRBD2. CDR1 and CDR2 from the germline V gene are SNHLY and FYNNEI. The V and J ends lost 5 bases and 0 bases, in that order; junction bases with no gene match: 5. This CDR3 is built from 15 residues. This CDR3 reads CASSLTSGGSYEQYF. In nucleotides, the CDR3 is TGTGCCAGCAGTCTGACTAGCGGTGGCTCCTACGAGCAGTACTTC.

The V gene is TRBV15, the J gene TRBJ1-5; a weak D match, TRBD1 (5 bases). V was cut by 5 bases and J by 1 base, with 18 bases left in between. The CDR3 contains 17 residues. Germline CDR1 and CDR2: LNHNV and YYDKDF (reference sequence). The CDR3 coding sequence is TGTGCCACCAGCCGCGGTTTTACAGGACGAAGCAATCAGCCCCAGCATTTT. Protein sequence: CATSRGFTGRSNQPQHF.

This sequence joins TRBV5-5 and TRBJ2-1, with D perhaps matching TRBD1 (6 bases). The CDR3 length is 15 residues. Trimming cost V 3 bases and J 2 bases, with 12 bases left between them. Germline CDR1 and CDR2: SGHKS and YYEKEE (reference sequence). CDR3 bases: TGTGCCAGCAGCTCTCCGGGACAAGCCTACAATGAGCAGTTCTTC. Its translation: CASSSPGQAYNEQFF. Full variable domain (missing parts from reference TRBV5-5 and TRBJ2-1): DAGVTQSPTHLIKTRGQQVTLRCSPISGHKSVSWYQQVLGQGPQFIFQYYEKEERGRGNFPDRFSARQFPNYSSELNVNALLLGDSALYLCASSSPGQAYNEQFFGPGTRLTVL.

The genes are TRBV11-2 and TRBJ2-5; 7 nucleotides line up with TRBD1. Germline CDR1 and CDR2: SGHAT and FQNNGV. V trimming: 0 bases; J trimming: 2 bases; junction bases outside the gene matches: 0. This CDR3 region has 14 residues. The DNA of the CDR3 is TGTGCCAGCAGCTTAGAGACAGGGCAAGAGACCCAGTACTTC. Its protein is CASSLETGQETQYF.

J is TRBJ1-1 and V is TRBV30; D perhaps matches TRBD1 (6 bases). Germline CDR1 and CDR2: GTSNPN and SVGIG (reference sequence). This CDR3 is 16 amino acids long. V was cut by 4 bases and J by 1 base, with 19 bases left in between. CDR3 sequence: CAWNQTPGGGNTEAFF. In nucleotides, the CDR3 is TGTGCCTGGAACCAAACCCCAGGAGGGGGGAACACTGAAGCTTTCTTT.

The rearrangement joins TRBV4-2 to TRBJ2-7, with D possibly being TRBD2 (6 bases). The germline gives CDR1 LGHNA, CDR2 YNFKEQ. The V end lost 0 bases, the J end lost 1 base, and 13 bases lay between the germline ends. The CDR3 loop spans 16 amino acids. The CDR3 loop is CASSQEGGDPSYEQYF. CDR3 in DNA: TGTGCCAGCAGCCAAGAAGGCGGGGACCCGTCCTACGAGCAGTACTTC.

This clone showed up just a few times. The rearrangement joins TRBV28 to TRBJ2-7, with D uncertain. The CDR3 spans 12 residues. Trimming left V 8 bases short and J 5 bases short, with 13 bases between. The germline gives CDR1 MDHEN, CDR2 SYDVKM. CDR3 DNA: TGTGCCAGCCCGGGCTTTTACGACGAGCAGTACTTC. It translates to CASPGFYDEQYF. The full variable domain, its missing parts supplied by reference TRBV28 and TRBJ2-7, is DVKVTQSSRYLVKRTGEKVFLECVQDMDHENMFWYRQDPGLGLRLIYFSYDVKMKEKGDIPEGYSVSREKKERFSLILESASTNQTSMYLCASPGFYDEQYFGPGTRLTVT.

The J gene is TRBJ2-5, the V gene TRBV11-1; 8 bases agree with TRBD1. Germline CDR1 is SGHAT and CDR2 is FQDESV (reference sequence). With V trimmed by 5 bases and J by 2 bases, 10 bases remained unmatched. The CDR3 covers 16 residues. The CDR3 reads CASSLTGTGRQETQYF. The CDR3 DNA reads as TGTGCCAGCAGCCTGACCGGGACAGGACGACAAGAGACCCAGTACTTC.

For this clone: One junction end disagrees with the germline gene, perhaps due to a read error. The genes are TRBV7-3 and TRBJ2-1; D may correspond to TRBD1 or TRBD2 (5 bases each). The CDR3 covers 13 residues. CDR1 is SGHTA and CDR2 is FQGTGA in the germline V gene. CDR3 nucleotide sequence: TGTGCCAGCAGCCAAGCGGCCCGGGACCCCGTGGTCTTC. Protein: CASSQAARDPVVF.